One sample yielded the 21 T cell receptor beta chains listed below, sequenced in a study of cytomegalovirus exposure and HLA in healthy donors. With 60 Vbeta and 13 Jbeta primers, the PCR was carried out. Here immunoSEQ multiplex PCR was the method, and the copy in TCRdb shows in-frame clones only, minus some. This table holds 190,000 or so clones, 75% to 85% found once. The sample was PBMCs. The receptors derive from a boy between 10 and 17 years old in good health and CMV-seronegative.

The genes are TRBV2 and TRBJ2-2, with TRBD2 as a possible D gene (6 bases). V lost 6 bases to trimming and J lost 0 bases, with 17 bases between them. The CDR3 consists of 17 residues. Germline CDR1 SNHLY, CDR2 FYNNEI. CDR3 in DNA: TGTGCCAGCAGGGGGTGGCGGGGCCACCCGAACACCGGGGAGCTGTTTTTT. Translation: CASRGWRGHPNTGELFF.

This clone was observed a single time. The CDR3 bases are TGTGCCAGCTCCCCCGCTAAAAGGAGGACTGGGGCCAACGTCCTGACTTTC. It translates to CASSPAKRRTGANVLTF. The V and J genes are TRBV18 and TRBJ2-6, with a possible D match to TRBD2 (5 bases). With 6 bases removed from V and 2 bases from J, the gap between germline ends came to 17 bases. This CDR3 spans 17 amino acids. Germline V lookup: CDR1 KGHSH, CDR2 LQKENI.

This chain's CDR3 is CASGLVSASGRSQETQYF. For the CDR3, the DNA is TGTGCTAGTGGTTTGGTTAGCGCTAGCGGGAGATCCCAAGAGACCCAGTACTTC. The chain employs TRBV12-5 and TRBJ2-5; 10 nucleotides align to TRBD2. Germline CDR1 LGHNT, CDR2 FRNRAP. Trimming at V came to 0 bases and at J to 1 base, leaving 8 bases not matched to a gene. CDR3 length: 18 amino acids.

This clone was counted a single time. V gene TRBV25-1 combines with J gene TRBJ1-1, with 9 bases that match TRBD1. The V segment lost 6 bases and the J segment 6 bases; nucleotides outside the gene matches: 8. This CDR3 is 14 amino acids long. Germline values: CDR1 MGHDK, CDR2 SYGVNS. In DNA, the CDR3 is TGTGCCAGCAGCGGACAGGGGTTAGGGGCTGAAGCTTTCTTT. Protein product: CASSGQGLGAEAFF.

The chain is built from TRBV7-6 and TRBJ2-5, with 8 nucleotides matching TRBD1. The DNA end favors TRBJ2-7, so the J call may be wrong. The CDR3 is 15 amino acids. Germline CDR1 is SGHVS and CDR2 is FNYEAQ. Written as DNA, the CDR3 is TGTGCCAGCAGCGCAGGACAGGGCGCCGTACACGAGCAGTACTTC. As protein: CASSAGQGAVHEQYF.

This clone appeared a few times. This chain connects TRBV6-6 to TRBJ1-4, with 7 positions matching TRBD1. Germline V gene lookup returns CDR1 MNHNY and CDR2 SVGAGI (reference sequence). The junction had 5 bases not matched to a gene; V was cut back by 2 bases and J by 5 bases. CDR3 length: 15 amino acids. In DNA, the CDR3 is TGTGCCAGCAGTTACGGTCAGGGACAGAATGAAAAACTGTTTTTT. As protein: CASSYGQGQNEKLFF.

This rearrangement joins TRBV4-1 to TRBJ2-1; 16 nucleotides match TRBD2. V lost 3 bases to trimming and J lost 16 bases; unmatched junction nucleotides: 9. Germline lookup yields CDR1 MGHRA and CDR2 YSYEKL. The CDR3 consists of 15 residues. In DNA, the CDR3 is TGCGCCAGCAGCCAGCCGGGACTAGCGGGGGGGTCCGAATTCTTC. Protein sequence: CASSQPGLAGGSEFF.

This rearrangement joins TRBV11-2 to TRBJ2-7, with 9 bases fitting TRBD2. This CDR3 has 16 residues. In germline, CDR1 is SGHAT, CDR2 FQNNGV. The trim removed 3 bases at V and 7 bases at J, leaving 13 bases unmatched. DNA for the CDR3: TGTGCCAGCAGCTTGGAGTTCGGACGTGCGGGGGGGGAGCAGTACTTC. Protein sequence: CASSLEFGRAGGEQYF.

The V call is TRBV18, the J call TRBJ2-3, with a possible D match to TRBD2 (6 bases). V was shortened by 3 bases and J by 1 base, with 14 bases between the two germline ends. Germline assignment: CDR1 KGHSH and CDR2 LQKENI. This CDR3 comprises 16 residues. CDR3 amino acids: CASSPRLGAGTDTQYF. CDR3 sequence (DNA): TGTGCCAGCTCACCCCGACTAGGAGCGGGCACAGATACGCAGTATTTT.

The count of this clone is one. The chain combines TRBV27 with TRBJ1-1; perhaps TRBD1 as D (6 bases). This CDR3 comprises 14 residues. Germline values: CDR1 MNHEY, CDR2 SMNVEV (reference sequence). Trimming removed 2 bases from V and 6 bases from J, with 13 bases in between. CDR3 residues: CASSLGRGLSEAFF. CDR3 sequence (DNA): TGTGCCAGCAGTTTAGGCAGGGGATTGTCTGAAGCTTTCTTT.

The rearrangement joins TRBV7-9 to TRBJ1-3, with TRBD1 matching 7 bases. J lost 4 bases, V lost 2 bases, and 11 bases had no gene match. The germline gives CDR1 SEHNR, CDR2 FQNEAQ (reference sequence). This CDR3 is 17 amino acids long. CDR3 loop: CASSLSPPGTAGNTIYF. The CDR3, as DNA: TGTGCCAGCAGCTTAAGTCCCCCGGGGACAGCCGGAAACACCATATATTTT.

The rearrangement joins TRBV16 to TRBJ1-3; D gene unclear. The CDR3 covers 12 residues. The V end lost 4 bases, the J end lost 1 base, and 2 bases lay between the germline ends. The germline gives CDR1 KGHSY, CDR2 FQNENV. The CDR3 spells CASSPSGNTIYF. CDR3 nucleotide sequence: TGTGCCAGCAGCCCGTCTGGAAACACCATATATTTT. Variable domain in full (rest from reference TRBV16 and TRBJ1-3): GEEVAQTPKHLVRGEGQKAKLYCAPIKGHSYVFWYQQVLKNEFKFLISFQNENVFDETGMPKERFSAKCLPNSPCSLEIQATKLEDSAVYFCASSPSGNTIYFGEGSWLTVV.

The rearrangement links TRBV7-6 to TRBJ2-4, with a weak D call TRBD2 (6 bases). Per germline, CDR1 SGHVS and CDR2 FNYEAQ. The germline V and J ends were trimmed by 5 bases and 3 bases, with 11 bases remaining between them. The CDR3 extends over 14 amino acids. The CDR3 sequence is CASSAQGGKNIQYF. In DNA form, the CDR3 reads TGTGCCAGCAGCGCCCAGGGAGGCAAAAACATTCAGTACTTC.

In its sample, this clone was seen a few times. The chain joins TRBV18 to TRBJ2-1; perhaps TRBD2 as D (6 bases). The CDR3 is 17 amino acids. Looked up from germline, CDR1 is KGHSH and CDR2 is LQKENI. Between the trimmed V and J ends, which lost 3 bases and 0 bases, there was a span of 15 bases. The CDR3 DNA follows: TGTGCCAGCTCACCGGAGGGGACGGCGAGCTCCTACAATGAGCAGTTCTTC. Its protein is CASSPEGTASSYNEQFF. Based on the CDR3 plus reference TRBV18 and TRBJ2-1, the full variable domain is NAGVMQNPRHLVRRRGQEARLRCSPMKGHSHVYWYRQLPEEGLKFMVYLQKENIIDESGMPKERFSAEFPKEGPSILRIQQVVRGDSAAYFCASSPEGTASSYNEQFFGPGTRLTVL.

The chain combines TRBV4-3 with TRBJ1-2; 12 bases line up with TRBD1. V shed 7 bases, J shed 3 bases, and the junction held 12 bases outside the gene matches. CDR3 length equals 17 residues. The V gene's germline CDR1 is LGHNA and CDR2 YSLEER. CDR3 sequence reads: CASNSRGTGGLYYGYTF. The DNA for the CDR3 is TGCGCCAGCAACTCCAGAGGGACAGGGGGCCTGTACTATGGCTACACCTTC.

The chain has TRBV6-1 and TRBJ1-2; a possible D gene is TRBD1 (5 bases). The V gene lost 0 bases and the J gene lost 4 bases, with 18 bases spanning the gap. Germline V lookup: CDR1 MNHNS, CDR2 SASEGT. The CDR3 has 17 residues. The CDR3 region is CASSEASFGYGGYGYTF. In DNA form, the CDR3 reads TGTGCCAGCAGTGAAGCGTCATTTGGGTACGGGGGCTATGGCTACACCTTC.

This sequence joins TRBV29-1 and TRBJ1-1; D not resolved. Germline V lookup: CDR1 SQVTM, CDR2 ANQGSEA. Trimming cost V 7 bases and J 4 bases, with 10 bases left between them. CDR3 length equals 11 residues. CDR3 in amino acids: CSGVIGTEAFF. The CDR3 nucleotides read TGCAGCGGCGTTATCGGCACTGAAGCTTTCTTT.

CDR3: CASSLVSQGRQPNEKLFF. CDR3 DNA sequence: TGTGCCAGCAGCTTGGTGTCGCAGGGAAGGCAACCTAATGAAAAACTGTTTTTT. The chain employs TRBV5-6 and TRBJ1-4; D is possibly TRBD1 (5 bases). The CDR3 runs to 18 residues. Germline V gene sequence: CDR1 SGHDT, CDR2 YYEEEE. Trimming took 0 bases from V and 3 from J, leaving 18 bases between them.

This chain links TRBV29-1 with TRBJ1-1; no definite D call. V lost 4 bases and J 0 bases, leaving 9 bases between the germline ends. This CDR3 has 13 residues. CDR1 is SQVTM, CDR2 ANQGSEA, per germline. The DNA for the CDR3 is TGCAGCGTTGGAGGTGTTCTGAACACTGAAGCTTTCTTT. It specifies CSVGGVLNTEAFF.

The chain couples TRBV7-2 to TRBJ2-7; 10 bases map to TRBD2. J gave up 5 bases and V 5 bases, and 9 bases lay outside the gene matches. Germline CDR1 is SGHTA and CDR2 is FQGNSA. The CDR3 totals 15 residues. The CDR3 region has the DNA TGTGCCAGCAGCCCCCGTAGCGGGAGGTCGAACGAGCAGTACTTC. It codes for CASSPRSGRSNEQYF.

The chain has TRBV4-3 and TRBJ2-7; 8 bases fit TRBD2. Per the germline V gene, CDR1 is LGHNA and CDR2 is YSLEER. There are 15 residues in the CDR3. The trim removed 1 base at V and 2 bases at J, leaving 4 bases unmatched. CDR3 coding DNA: TGCGCCAGCAGCCAAGGGCTAGCGGGTACCTACGAGCAGTACTTC. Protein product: CASSQGLAGTYEQYF.